Listed here are 12 T cell receptor beta chains from one sample, sequenced in a study of T cell repertoires in cytomegalovirus infection. MiXCR, applied by TCRdb to the reads, yields one record per CDR3 protein. The repertoire holds some 680,000 distinct CDR3 sequences, with 35% as singletons. Sequences were obtained from PBMCs. The receptor set was obtained from a human donor in good health (CMV status not recorded). Some clones in this sample may be carry-over from other donors' samples.

The rearrangement uses TRBV7-9 and TRBJ2-3; TRBD2 is a possible D gene (6 bases). The V gene lost 4 bases and the J gene lost 4 bases, with 21 bases spanning the gap. CDR3 length equals 17 residues. Germline CDR1 reads SEHNR; CDR2 reads FQNEAQ (reference sequence). The CDR3 here is CASSYPVGEALSDTQYF. DNA of the CDR3: TGTGCCAGCAGCTACCCAGTGGGGGAGGCCTTATCAGATACGCAGTATTTT.

A few counts support this clonotype. This sequence joins TRBV4-2 and TRBJ2-3; 11 bases map to TRBD2. The germline V gene encodes CDR1 LGHNA and CDR2 YNFKEQ. The CDR3 sequence is 17 residues long. V lost 1 base to trimming and J lost 4 bases; unmatched junction nucleotides: 7. The CDR3 here is CASSQGRTSGLADTQYF. The CDR3 DNA follows: TGTGCCAGCAGCCAAGGACGGACTAGCGGGTTGGCAGATACGCAGTATTTT.

The table lists this clonotype with many counts. The V gene is TRBV7-9, the J gene TRBJ1-2; D is unresolved. Trimming shortened V by 5 bases and J by 8 bases, and 12 bases separated the two germline ends. The length of the CDR3 is 12 residues. The V gene's germline CDR1 is SEHNR and CDR2 FQNEAQ (reference sequence). CDR3 protein: CASSPKAGGYTF. The DNA of the CDR3 is TGTGCCAGCAGCCCTAAGGCTGGCGGCTACACCTTC. Full variable domain (rest looked up from reference TRBV7-9 and TRBJ1-2): DTGVSQNPRHKITKRGQNVTFRCDPISEHNRLYWYRQTLGQGPEFLTYFQNEAQLEKSRLLSDRFSAERPKGSFSTLEIQRTEQGDSAMYLCASSPKAGGYTFGSGTRLTVV.

V usage is TRBV4-1 and J usage is TRBJ1-2; no reliable D call. The germline V gene encodes CDR1 MGHRA and CDR2 YSYEKL. CDR3 size: 13 residues. The ends were cut back, 6 bases at V and 4 bases at J, with 12 bases in the middle. CDR3 loop: CASSSVSFYGYTF. The CDR3 region has the DNA TGCGCCAGCAGTAGTGTCAGCTTCTATGGCTACACCTTC.

The rearrangement uses TRBV20-1 and TRBJ2-1; 7 nucleotides line up with TRBD2. V shed 3 bases and J 1 base; nucleotides not matched to a gene: 6. The CDR3 loop spans 15 amino acids. Per germline, CDR1 DFQATT and CDR2 SNEGSKA (reference sequence). The DNA for the CDR3 is TGCAGTGCTAGGGGAGGGACTCATTCCTACAATGAGCAGTTCTTC. Translation gives CSARGGTHSYNEQFF.

This clonotype appeared a few times. The chain is built from TRBV20-1 and TRBJ1-3, with 9 bases aligning to TRBD1. After removal of 6 bases from V and 4 bases from J, the junction contained 7 bases not matched to a gene. This CDR3 is 14 amino acids long. The V gene's germline CDR1 is DFQATT and CDR2 SNEGSKA (reference sequence). The CDR3 protein is CSANPGQGGNTIYF. The DNA of the CDR3 is TGCAGTGCCAATCCGGGACAGGGAGGAAACACCATATATTTT.

CDR3 DNA sequence: TGTGCCAGCAGCTTAGCACGGGAGCAGAGGACCGGGGAGCTGTTTTTT. This translates into CASSLAREQRTGELFF. The rearrangement joins TRBV7-9 to TRBJ2-2; D perhaps matches TRBD2 (6 bases). V was cut by 0 bases and J by 5 bases, with 13 bases left in between. CDR3 length: 16 amino acids. Looked up from germline, CDR1 is SEHNR and CDR2 is FQNEAQ (reference sequence).

This clonotype has ten or more counts. The gene calls are TRBV7-2 and TRBJ2-5; tentatively, D is TRBD1 (6 bases). This CDR3 is 13 amino acids long. Germline CDR1 reads SGHTA; CDR2 reads FQGNSA. V was pared by 5 bases and J by 1 base, with 8 bases between. The CDR3 protein is CASSRQVQETQYF. DNA for the CDR3: TGTGCCAGCAGCAGACAGGTCCAAGAGACCCAGTACTTC.

V gene TRBV9 combines with J gene TRBJ2-7, with a weak D call TRBD1 (5 bases). The CDR3 length is 14 residues. Trimming pared 2 bases from V and 3 bases from J, leaving 12 bases between. Germline V gene lookup returns CDR1 SGDLS and CDR2 YYNGEE. The CDR3 sequence is CASSVRGRDYEQYF. As DNA, the CDR3 is TGTGCCAGCAGCGTTAGGGGCAGGGACTACGAGCAGTACTTC.

In its sample, this clonotype was seen a few times. The genes are TRBV7-9 and TRBJ1-1, with D maybe TRBD1 (5 bases). The ends were cut back, 11 bases at V and 1 base at J, with 17 bases in the middle. Germline loops: CDR1 SEHNR, CDR2 FQNEAQ (reference sequence). The CDR3 runs 14 residues. CDR3 in amino acids: CAVRGQPKNTEAFF. The CDR3, as DNA: TGTGCCGTACGCGGACAACCCAAGAACACTGAAGCTTTCTTT.

The rearrangement uses TRBV20-1 and TRBJ1-3; the D is unclear. The germline V gene encodes CDR1 DFQATT and CDR2 SNEGSKA (reference sequence). Trimming removed 6 bases from V and 0 bases from J, with 9 bases in between. The CDR3 loop spans 13 amino acids. The CDR3 sequence: CSAPGNSGNTIYF. As DNA, the CDR3 is TGCAGTGCACCAGGAAACTCTGGAAACACCATATATTTT.

This clonotype showed up just a few times. This sequence joins TRBV10-3 and TRBJ2-3; D may be TRBD2 (6 bases). This CDR3 contains 16 residues. The germline V and J ends were trimmed by 3 bases and 4 bases, with 17 bases remaining between them. Germline loops: CDR1 ENHRY, CDR2 SYGVKD. The DNA for the CDR3 is TGTGCCATCAGTGACCAACTAGCTAGTGGTTCAGATACGCAGTATTTT. It is translated as CAISDQLASGSDTQYF.